This section outlines one TCR beta chain sequence together with its context. This sample was included in a study of blood T cell repertoires in COVID-19. Original processing methods: Counts of nucleated cells, estimated from reference gene primer amplification, were obtained. Measured with immunoSEQ multiplex PCR; TCRdb has only the in-frame clones, and not every one. V, J and clone size are those of that table, while D and trimming were read from the DNA. The sample lists approximately 530,000 clones, around nine tenths seen once, with under 8.5% in the top ten. Germline loops: CDR1 LNHDA, CDR2 SQIVND (reference sequence). V gave up 3 bases and J gave up 3 bases; unmatched junction bases: 7. The CDR3 covers 16 residues.

The chain couples TRBV19 to TRBJ2-1; 8 bases align to TRBD2. This sequence originates from a woman between 45 and 60 years old with COVID-19, enrolled during active disease. Sequenced input: peripheral blood. CDR3 coding DNA: TGTGCCAGTAGTATTGGGTCGGGGGGGAACTACAATGAGCAGTTCTTC. This sequence encodes CASSIGSGGNYNEQFF.